These 14 T cell receptor beta chains came from one sample sequenced in a study of cytomegalovirus exposure and HLA in healthy donors. The PCR contained 60 Vbeta and 13 Jbeta primers. The data were produced by immunoSEQ multiplex PCR, yet TCRdb's version contains in-frame clones alone and is incomplete. This table has approximately 150,000 clones, 80% appearing once. Sample: PBMCs. The receptors were sampled from a woman aged 40 to 50 in good health and CMV-seronegative.

This clone appeared once. This chain uses TRBV9 with TRBJ2-1; 8 bases line up with TRBD2. Germline CDR1 SGDLS, CDR2 YYNGEE. This CDR3 has 15 residues. The ends lost 3 bases at V and 6 bases at J; junction bases unmatched: 8. CDR3 sequence reads: CASSGTSGLTNEQFF. In DNA, the CDR3 is TGTGCCAGCAGCGGAACTAGCGGTCTTACCAATGAGCAGTTCTTC.

The chain has TRBV6-1 and TRBJ2-7, with D maybe TRBD1 (6 bases). V shed 2 bases and J shed 4 bases, with 15 bases lying between them. CDR1 and CDR2 from the germline V gene are MNHNS and SASEGT. The CDR3 is made up of 15 amino acids. The CDR3 region is CASSEWGQGMYEQYF. For the CDR3, the DNA is TGTGCCAGCAGTGAATGGGGGCAGGGGATGTACGAGCAGTACTTC.

The J gene is TRBJ2-1, the V gene TRBV7-9, with a tentative D call TRBD2 (6 bases). The CDR3 has 15 amino acids. Germline CDR1 is SEHNR and CDR2 is FQNEAQ (reference sequence). Trimming took 5 bases from V and 1 from J, leaving 12 bases between them. For the CDR3, the DNA is TGTGCCAGCAGCGAACGGGGGTCGTCCTACAATGAGCAGTTCTTC. Its translation is CASSERGSSYNEQFF.

This clone was seen more than once but under ten times. V gene TRBV5-1 combines with J gene TRBJ2-6; 8 nucleotides match TRBD1. The CDR3 consists of 17 residues. From germline, CDR1 is SGHRS and CDR2 YFSETQ. V gave up 3 bases and J gave up 1 base; unmatched junction bases: 6. CDR3: CASSSGQGGSGANVLTF. CDR3 in DNA: TGCGCCAGCAGCTCCGGACAGGGTGGGTCTGGGGCCAACGTCCTGACTTTC.

This chain joins TRBV5-1 and TRBJ1-1; D is ambiguous. There are 15 residues in the CDR3. Trimming stripped 4 bases from V and 1 base from J, with 14 bases between. Germline CDR1 reads SGHRS; CDR2 reads YFSETQ. CDR3 amino acids: CASSPGVGGNTEAFF. As DNA, the CDR3 is TGCGCCAGCAGCCCTGGCGTAGGCGGGAACACTGAAGCTTTCTTT.

The V gene is TRBV19, the J gene TRBJ1-2; 9 nucleotides align to TRBD1. The J segment lost 6 bases and the V segment lost 4 bases, leaving 3 bases of the junction unmatched. This CDR3 spans 13 amino acids. Germline CDR1 LNHDA, CDR2 SQIVND (reference sequence). The CDR3 spells CASSKDRGNGYTF. In nucleotides, the CDR3 is TGTGCCAGTAGTAAAGACAGGGGGAATGGCTACACCTTC.

The chain links TRBV18 to TRBJ1-2; TRBD1 agrees at 7 bases. The CDR3 contains 16 residues. Looked up from germline, CDR1 is KGHSH and CDR2 is LQKENI. The junction had 12 bases not matched to a gene; V was cut back by 4 bases and J by 4 bases. The CDR3 coding sequence is TGTGCCAGCTCACGCATTTGGACAGGAACCATCTATGGCTACACCTTC. Encoded protein: CASSRIWTGTIYGYTF.

CDR3 loop: CASSSTDSTDTQYF. DNA for the CDR3: TGTGCCAGCAGTTCCACGGACTCCACAGATACGCAGTATTTT. The chain has TRBV27 and TRBJ2-3, with a tentative D call TRBD2 (5 bases). This CDR3 is built from 14 residues. Germline V gene sequence: CDR1 MNHEY, CDR2 SMNVEV (reference sequence). Trimming left V 4 bases short and J 2 bases short, with 10 bases between.

Here the CDR3 DNA reads TGTGCCAGCAGCGTAACAGGGTTCGCTGAAGCTTTCTTT. Translation: CASSVTGFAEAFF. The chain recombines TRBV5-4 with TRBJ1-1, with D possibly matching TRBD1 (6 bases). V shed 4 bases and J shed 6 bases, with 13 bases lying between them. The CDR3 has 13 amino acids. Germline lookup yields CDR1 SGHNT and CDR2 YYREEE (reference sequence).

This rearrangement joins TRBV21-1 to TRBJ2-7; the table's D call TRBD1 went unverified against the DNA. TRBV21-1 corresponds to a pseudogene. The CDR3 is 15 amino acids. CDR3 coding DNA: TGTGCCAGCAGCAAACCCATTTATACAGGGTGCGAGCAGTACTTC. It yields the protein CASSKPIYTGCEQYF.

The rearrangement uses TRBV5-1 and TRBJ2-2, with TRBD1 matching 7 bases. The length of the CDR3 is 15 residues. The germline gives CDR1 SGHRS, CDR2 YFSETQ. V dropped 6 bases and J dropped 6; count of bases not matched to a gene: 11. The CDR3 loop reads CASNLLDRDPGELFF. The CDR3 DNA reads as TGCGCCAGCAATCTCCTAGACAGGGACCCCGGGGAGCTGTTTTTT.

The chain joins TRBV9 to TRBJ2-7; TRBD2 matches 9 bases. The CDR3 is 15 amino acids. CDR1 is SGDLS and CDR2 is YYNGEE in the germline V gene. V lost 5 bases to trimming and J lost 0 bases; unmatched junction nucleotides: 6. This chain's CDR3 is CASSIAGDSSYEQYF. The CDR3 coding sequence is TGTGCCAGCAGTATAGCGGGGGATTCCTCCTACGAGCAGTACTTC. Full variable domain (missing parts from reference TRBV9 and TRBJ2-7): DSGVTQTPKHLITATGQRVTLRCSPRSGDLSVYWYQQSLDQGLQFLIQYYNGEERAKGNILERFSAQQFPDLHSELNLSSLELGDSALYFCASSIAGDSSYEQYFGPGTRLTVT.

This chain uses TRBV10-3 with TRBJ2-2; the match to TRBD1 covers 10 bases. Germline CDR1 and CDR2: ENHRY and SYGVKD. The V and J ends lost 4 bases and 1 base, in that order; junction bases with no gene match: 6. This CDR3 contains 17 residues. CDR3 region: CAISGVRDRGNTGELFF. CDR3 in DNA: TGTGCCATCAGTGGTGTCCGGGACAGGGGGAACACCGGGGAGCTGTTTTTT.

With regard to this clone: The conserved closing phenylalanine or tryptophan is absent in this CDR3, likely reflecting a read error. Because the CDR3's place on the DNA is in doubt, the DNA is left out and the CDR3 is given as listed by TCRdb. The chain uses TRBV14 and TRBJ2-7; TRBD2 reflects the table's D call only, with no check against the DNA. Germline CDR1 is SGHDN and CDR2 is FVKESK. The CDR3 contains 13 residues when both ends are counted. The CDR3 sequence is CASSPSGTNPPPL.